This TCR beta chain originates from a study of T cells in Graves' hyperthyroidism and ophthalmopathy. Study details: The initial diagnosis was the point when peripheral blood was collected, ahead of any treatment. Study conclusions and caveats: Ophthalmopathy onset followed model prediction by a median about six months.

It was RNA transcripts that yielded the amplified TCR beta CDR3 regions. The HTBI set primed first-round TCR CDR3 RT-PCR. TCRdb reprocessed the multiplex PCR reads via MiXCR and lists one record per CDR3 protein. Of almost 250,000 distinct CDR3 sequences listed, 24% are singletons. Disease lasting under 3 months, a NOSPECS grade of at least 4, and a Clinical Activity Score of at least 3 were features of the ophthalmopathy patients. Exclusion of a patient resulted from uncontrolled infection, other autoimmune disease, pregnancy or lactation. This clonotype appeared a single time. The target antigen is unknown. Relative to the germline gene, one junction end is altered; a read error may explain this. This CDR3 is built from 15 residues. Germline V lookup: CDR1 KGHDR, CDR2 SFDVKD.

Sequenced sample: blood. The sequence came from a woman aged 40 to 55 with Graves' ophthalmopathy. This chain uses TRBV24-1 with TRBJ1-1; TRBD1 matches at 7 bases. The CDR3 DNA is TGTGCCAGCAGTCGCCCGACAGGGATGAACACTGAAGCTTTCTTT. Encoded protein: CASSRPTGMNTEAFF.